Each of the 9 T cell receptor beta chains below was sequenced from the same sample in a study of blood T cells in healthy people across ages. With a J-beta primer mix and a sample-barcoded 5' primer, a second PCR ran about 6 to 11 cycles. TCRdb passed the 5' RACE reads through MiXCR, listing each CDR3 protein once. Of around 870,000 distinct CDR3 sequences listed, 29% are singletons. Sequenced sample: blood. The receptors were gathered from an elderly woman in good health.

Remarks on this clonotype: This sequence may be a read error, since a much larger clone differs from it by one base. The chain carries TRBV7-2 and TRBJ2-5, with 9 bases fitting TRBD2. This CDR3 is built from 15 residues. V dropped 3 bases and J dropped 11; count of bases not matched to a gene: 13. Germline V gene sequence: CDR1 SGHTA, CDR2 FQGNSA. DNA of the CDR3: TGTGCCAGCAGCTTCGGCGGGGGGGCGGGCAATGAGCAGTACTTC. It encodes CASSFGGGAGNEQYF.

There are many counts of this clonotype. V usage is TRBV10-3 and J usage is TRBJ1-6, with D perhaps TRBD1 (6 bases). Germline loops: CDR1 ENHRY, CDR2 SYGVKD. CDR3 length: 13 residues. V was pared by 0 bases and J by 14 bases, with 11 bases between. The CDR3 sequence is CAISESMGDTLHF. The DNA for the CDR3 is TGTGCCATCAGTGAGTCGATGGGGGACACCCTCCACTTT.

This clonotype was counted many times. This chain connects TRBV6-2 or TRBV6-3 to TRBJ2-7, with D possibly matching TRBD1 (6 bases). CDR3 length: 13 amino acids. Trimming cost V 1 base and J 4 bases, with 8 bases left between them. Germline CDR1 is MNHEY and CDR2 is SVGEGT. The CDR3 loop reads CASSYYRVYEQYF. CDR3 nucleotides: TGTGCCAGCAGTTACTACAGGGTGTACGAGCAGTACTTC.

This clonotype was counted many times. V and J are TRBV18 and TRBJ2-5; D is uncertain. The germline CDR1 and CDR2 sequences are KGHSH and LQKENI. V was shortened by 1 base and J by 6 bases, with 15 bases between the two germline ends. This CDR3 is 15 amino acids long. CDR3 bases: TGTGCCAGCTCACCACGCCTGGGATTAGAAAAGACCCAGTACTTC. It is translated as CASSPRLGLEKTQYF. The full variable domain, its missing parts supplied by reference TRBV18 and TRBJ2-5, is NAGVMQNPRHLVRRRGQEARLRCSPMKGHSHVYWYRQLPEEGLKFMVYLQKENIIDESGMPKERFSAEFPKEGPSILRIQQVVRGDSAAYFCASSPRLGLEKTQYFGPGTRLLVL.

The chain joins TRBV6-6 to TRBJ1-1; D remains unclear. Germline V gives CDR1 MNHNY, CDR2 SVGAGI (reference sequence). V gave up 6 bases and J gave up 1 base, with 6 bases separating them. The CDR3 runs to 12 residues. This CDR3 is CASSPQNTEAFF. The DNA of the CDR3 is TGTGCCAGCAGCCCACAGAACACTGAAGCTTTCTTT.

The chain carries TRBV2 and TRBJ1-2; 8 bases fit TRBD1. V dropped 0 bases and J dropped 8; count of bases not matched to a gene: 11. The CDR3 spans 16 residues. The V gene's germline CDR1 is SNHLY and CDR2 FYNNEI. Written as DNA, the CDR3 is TGTGCCAGCAGTGAAGCACCCCGGGACAGGTGGTACGGCTACACCTTC. This codes for CASSEAPRDRWYGYTF.

This clonotype occurred many times. The chain combines TRBV18 with TRBJ2-3; no clear D gene. CDR3 length equals 14 residues. The germline V and J ends were trimmed by 2 bases and 4 bases, with 10 bases remaining between them. Germline V gene sequence: CDR1 KGHSH, CDR2 LQKENI. CDR3: CASSPWAGSDTQYF. CDR3 bases: TGTGCCAGCTCACCATGGGCAGGATCAGATACGCAGTATTTT.

A word on this clonotype: This may be a read error: a much more frequent sequence differs by one nucleotide. This chain connects TRBV28 to TRBJ1-5, with unresolved D. Germline CDR1 and CDR2: MDHEN and SYDVKM. With 5 bases removed from V and 3 bases from J, the gap between germline ends came to 2 bases. The CDR3 is 11 residues long. The CDR3 region has the DNA TGTGCCAGCAGTAACAATCAGCCCCAGCATTTT. Protein sequence: CASSNNQPQHF. Full variable domain (outside the CDR3, taken from reference TRBV28 and TRBJ1-5): DVKVTQSSRYLVKRTGEKVFLECVQDMDHENMFWYRQDPGLGLRLIYFSYDVKMKEKGDIPEGYSVSREKKERFSLILESASTNQTSMYLCASSNNQPQHFGDGTRLSIL.

In regard to this clonotype: A much larger clone is a single base away; this may be a read error. The rearrangement uses TRBV5-5 and TRBJ2-5; no clear D gene. Germline V gene sequence: CDR1 SGHKS, CDR2 YYEKEE (reference sequence). CDR3 length equals 15 residues. V was trimmed by 4 bases and J by 11 bases, leaving 24 bases between them. CDR3 in DNA: TGTGCCAGCAGCAGATCGCCCCCTGGGCTGAATGAGCAGTACTTC. Encoded protein: CASSRSPPGLNEQYF. Supplemented by reference TRBV5-5 and TRBJ2-5, the full variable domain reads DAGVTQSPTHLIKTRGQQVTLRCSPISGHKSVSWYQQVLGQGPQFIFQYYEKEERGRGNFPDRFSARQFPNYSSELNVNALLLGDSALYLCASSRSPPGLNEQYFGPGTRLLVL.